What follows is one TCR beta chain and its context. This sample was taken from a study of blood T cell repertoires in COVID-19. Study in general: The United States, Italy and Spain supplied acute and convalescent COVID-19 samples. Sources were T cells, B-cell-depleted T cells, or PBMCs; the material itself was cDNA or gDNA.

The CDR3 extends over 14 amino acids. Germline CDR1 MNHNS, CDR2 SASEGT. After removal of 3 bases from V and 0 bases from J, the junction contained 2 bases not matched to a gene. Measured with immunoSEQ multiplex PCR; TCRdb has only the in-frame clones, and not every one. The data contain about 250,000 clones, about four fifths of them singletons. This sequence joins TRBV6-1 and TRBJ2-7; 7 nucleotides line up with TRBD1. Source material: peripheral blood. The sequence was collected from an elderly man with acute or convalescent COVID-19. The CDR3 loop reads CASSDRGNSYEQYF. The CDR3 DNA is TGTGCCAGCAGTGACAGGGGGAACTCCTACGAGCAGTACTTC.